Only a few counts were recorded for the clone carrying this T cell receptor (beta chain). The target antigen is unknown. One entry per CDR3 protein, called by TCRdb with MiXCR from the RT-PCR reads. The top ten hold roughly 24% of the sample, which has over 150,000 distinct CDR3 sequences, around 14% seen once. This entry belongs to a study of response to subunit inactivated influenza vaccine. Regarding the study as a whole: A suggestion made by the authors is that each seasonal influenza vaccination recruits few new T cells.

The V end was cut by 1 base, the J end by 6 bases, with 19 bases between. Germline V gene lookup returns CDR1 LNHNV and CDR2 YYDKDF (reference sequence). The CDR3 covers 16 residues. The V and J genes are TRBV15 and TRBJ2-7, with D unclear. This clonotype was obtained from a man between 45 and 60 years old who received an inactivated influenza vaccine. The material sequenced was CD8+ T cells sorted from PBMCs, taken more than 4 days after vaccination. This CDR3 is CATSRGWAAKGGEQYF. Here the CDR3 DNA reads TGTGCCACCAGCAGAGGATGGGCGGCGAAAGGCGGCGAGCAGTACTTC.